The 26 T cell receptor beta chains presented below share a single source sample, sequenced in a study of Graves' ophthalmopathy and Graves' hyperthyroidism. Amplification of TCR beta CDR3 regions used RNA transcripts. HTBI-primed first-round RT-PCR preceded second-round multiplex PCR. One entry per CDR3 protein results from TCRdb running MiXCR on the multiplex PCR reads. The sample lists about 210,000 distinct CDR3 sequences, 25% to 35% occurring once. The sample taken for sequencing was peripheral blood. The receptor set was obtained from a middle-aged man with Graves' ophthalmopathy.

This clonotype was counted at least ten times. This chain joins TRBV7-9 and TRBJ2-7; D is unclear. Germline CDR1 reads SEHNR; CDR2 reads FQNEAQ (reference sequence). CDR3 length: 15 amino acids. V was pared by 1 base and J by 5 bases, with 15 bases between. CDR3 nucleotides: TGTGCCAGCAGCTTAGGCAGCCCTTTGACGAACGAGCAGTACTTC. This gives the protein CASSLGSPLTNEQYF.

This clonotype was observed many times. This chain uses TRBV24-1 with TRBJ2-5; 10 bases map to TRBD1. In germline, CDR1 is KGHDR, CDR2 SFDVKD. V was clipped by 3 bases and J by 5 bases; unmatched bases: 5. This CDR3 contains 15 residues. The CDR3 loop is CATSDPDRGVETQYF. The CDR3 nucleotides read TGTGCCACCAGTGATCCGGACAGGGGGGTTGAGACCCAGTACTTC.

There are a few counts of this clonotype. CDR3 sequence: CASSPRPIPYEQYF. For the CDR3, the DNA is TGTGCCAGCAGTCCCCGTCCGATACCCTACGAGCAGTACTTC. This sequence joins TRBV6-1 and TRBJ2-7, with unresolved D. The CDR3 covers 14 residues. Germline CDR1 MNHNS, CDR2 SASEGT. The V and J ends lost 5 bases and 2 bases respectively, with 13 bases between them.

This clonotype was counted many times. The CDR3 is CASSPRQRFYEQYF. The CDR3 nucleotides are TGTGCCAGCAGTCCCCGACAGAGATTCTACGAGCAGTACTTC. The chain employs TRBV27 and TRBJ2-7, with D maybe TRBD1 (5 bases). V was shortened by 5 bases and J by 3 bases, with 14 bases between the two germline ends. The CDR3 contains 14 residues. The germline CDR1 and CDR2 sequences are MNHEY and SMNVEV (reference sequence).

This clonotype appeared a single time. The V gene is TRBV6-2 or TRBV6-3, the J gene TRBJ2-5, with 7 nucleotides matching TRBD1. The CDR3 spans 14 residues. CDR1 and CDR2 from the germline V gene are MNHEY and SVGEGT. The junction had 6 bases not matched to a gene; V was cut back by 7 bases and J by 1 base. The CDR3, as DNA: TGTGCCAGCACCGAACAGGGGTCCCAAGAGACCCAGTACTTC. Amino acids: CASTEQGSQETQYF.

In this sample, this clonotype turned up many times. The J gene is TRBJ1-1, the V gene TRBV7-9; no firm D call. There are 14 residues in the CDR3. Trimming shortened V by 5 bases and J by 0 bases, and 10 bases separated the two germline ends. Germline values: CDR1 SEHNR, CDR2 FQNEAQ (reference sequence). The CDR3 region is CASSRASMNTEAFF. CDR3 nucleotides: TGTGCCAGCAGCCGGGCCTCCATGAACACTGAAGCTTTCTTT.

This clonotype appeared many times. The J gene is TRBJ2-2, the V gene TRBV11-3; D ambiguous. Deletions cut 2 bases from V and 13 bases from J, with 14 bases between. Germline CDR1 is SGHNT and CDR2 is YENEEA. This CDR3 contains 13 residues. CDR3 residues: CASSLFGLPGLFF. The CDR3 DNA reads as TGTGCCAGCAGCTTATTTGGCCTCCCGGGGCTGTTTTTT.

This clonotype was seen at least ten times. The gene calls are TRBV5-1 and TRBJ2-5, with D uncertain. CDR1 is SGHRS and CDR2 is YFSETQ in the germline V gene. Trimming stripped 0 bases from V and 5 bases from J, with 14 bases between. The CDR3 consists of 15 residues. CDR3 protein: CASSLAWAAGETQYF. For the CDR3, the DNA is TGCGCCAGCAGCTTGGCCTGGGCTGCCGGGGAGACCCAGTACTTC.

This clonotype was detected many times. The chain has TRBV29-1 and TRBJ1-6, with TRBD1 matching 9 bases. Germline lookup yields CDR1 SQVTM and CDR2 ANQGSEA. V was clipped by 6 bases and J by 3 bases; unmatched bases: 3. This CDR3 spans 14 amino acids. As DNA, the CDR3 is TGCAGCGTGATGACAGGGGGCTATAATTCACCCCTCCACTTT. It translates to CSVMTGGYNSPLHF.

This clonotype was seen a few times. V usage is TRBV6-1 and J usage is TRBJ1-1, with D maybe TRBD1 (6 bases). Per the germline V gene, CDR1 is MNHNS and CDR2 is SASEGT. V was shortened by 5 bases and J by 6 bases, with 13 bases between the two germline ends. The CDR3 length is 13 residues. The CDR3 coding sequence is TGTGCCAGCAGTACCGGACAGTTCGCTGAAGCTTTCTTT. It specifies CASSTGQFAEAFF.

This clonotype was seen ten or more times. This chain connects TRBV15 to TRBJ1-1, with TRBD1 matching 7 bases. V shed 0 bases, J shed 1 base, and the junction held 2 bases outside the gene matches. CDR3 length: 15 residues. Germline V CDR1 and CDR2: LNHNV, YYDKDF (reference sequence). CDR3 coding DNA: TGTGCCACCAGCAGAGAACACAGGGGGAACACTGAAGCTTTCTTT. Encoded protein: CATSREHRGNTEAFF.

J is TRBJ2-5 and V is TRBV7-2; TRBD2 matches 7 bases. Germline V gene data show CDR1 as SGHTA and CDR2 as FQGNSA. This CDR3 is 15 amino acids long. Trimming took 4 bases from V and 7 from J; bases not matched to a gene: 12. For the CDR3, the DNA is TGTGCCAGCAGCTCGAAAGCGGGGAAAGTTCCGACCCAGTACTTC. Protein sequence: CASSSKAGKVPTQYF.

In this sample, this clonotype turned up many times. The rearrangement links TRBV28 to TRBJ1-1; no firm D call. This CDR3 has 11 residues. CDR1 is MDHEN, CDR2 SYDVKM, per germline. V was pared by 10 bases and J by 0 bases, with 6 bases between. The CDR3 sequence: CATGVNTEAFF. The DNA for the CDR3 is TGTGCCACAGGAGTGAACACTGAAGCTTTCTTT.

A single count supports this clonotype. This chain connects TRBV6-1 to TRBJ1-1; weak D call: TRBD1 (6 bases). This CDR3 contains 14 residues. The germline gives CDR1 MNHNS, CDR2 SASEGT. V lost 7 bases, J lost 0 bases, and 12 bases lay in between. The CDR3 coding sequence is TGTGCCAGCATCAGGGGCTCCTTGAACACTGAAGCTTTCTTT. Translated: CASIRGSLNTEAFF.

This clonotype was detected many times. J is TRBJ2-2 and V is TRBV28; tentative D call: TRBD1 (5 bases). CDR1 MDHEN and CDR2 SYDVKM come from the germline V gene. The CDR3 sequence is 14 residues long. The V gene lost 9 bases and the J gene lost 1 base, with 12 bases spanning the gap. The CDR3 sequence: CASLGAENTGELFF. DNA for the CDR3: TGTGCCAGTCTAGGGGCAGAGAACACCGGGGAGCTGTTTTTT.

This clonotype was counted at least ten times. The chain has TRBV5-1 and TRBJ2-7, with TRBD1 identical over 11 bases. The junction had 9 bases not matched to a gene; V was cut back by 5 bases and J by 5 bases. The CDR3 sequence is 15 residues long. Germline CDR1 and CDR2: SGHRS and YFSETQ. CDR3 coding DNA: TGCGCCAGCAGTTACGGGACAGGGGGTTTCGACGAGCAGTACTTC. Translating gives CASSYGTGGFDEQYF.

This clonotype was detected many times. The chain uses TRBV19 and TRBJ2-2; 8 bases are a match to TRBD2. Germline V gene sequence: CDR1 LNHDA, CDR2 SQIVND (reference sequence). The CDR3 runs 15 residues. The J segment lost 3 bases and the V segment lost 8 bases, leaving 8 bases of the junction unmatched. CDR3 region: CASESGSRYTGELFF. The CDR3 DNA reads TGTGCCAGTGAAAGCGGGAGTCGGTACACCGGGGAGCTGTTTTTT.

The CDR3 DNA sequence: TGTGCCAGCAGTTACAGGGGGACTAACTACGAGCAGTACTTC. Protein: CASSYRGTNYEQYF. The V call is TRBV6-2 or TRBV6-3, the J call TRBJ2-7; D is possibly TRBD2 (7 bases). V lost 2 bases and J 3 bases, leaving 11 bases between the germline ends. Germline assignment: CDR1 MNHEY and CDR2 SVGEGT. This CDR3 spans 14 amino acids.

There are many counts of this clonotype. The J gene is TRBJ2-5, the V gene TRBV28, with D possibly TRBD1 on 6 matching bases. In germline, CDR1 is MDHEN, CDR2 SYDVKM. V gave up 4 bases and J gave up 5 bases, with 17 bases separating them. The CDR3 is 15 amino acids. The DNA for the CDR3 is TGTGCCAGCAGTTCACATGGACAGACTGGGGAGACCCAGTACTTC. Translated: CASSSHGQTGETQYF.

This clonotype was counted many times. This chain uses TRBV28 with TRBJ2-2; TRBD1 is a possible D gene (6 bases). The CDR3 consists of 17 residues. Looked up from germline, CDR1 is MDHEN and CDR2 is SYDVKM. Between the trimmed V and J ends, which lost 4 bases and 4 bases, there was a span of 19 bases. The CDR3, as DNA: TGTGCCAGCAGTTCTGCTCCGACAGGCTGGGTCACCGGGGAGCTGTTTTTT. This codes for CASSSAPTGWVTGELFF.

This clonotype has at least ten counts. Here the CDR3 reads CASSVLSYEQYF. CDR3 DNA sequence: TGTGCCAGCAGTGTTCTCTCCTACGAGCAGTACTTC. This rearrangement joins TRBV12-3 or TRBV12-4 to TRBJ2-7; D uncertain. CDR3 length equals 12 residues. V was pared by 5 bases and J by 0 bases, with 5 bases between.

The chain joins TRBV6-1 to TRBJ1-2, with 7 bases fitting TRBD1. Germline CDR1 is MNHNS and CDR2 is SASEGT. Trimming took 6 bases from V and 4 from J; bases not matched to a gene: 11. The CDR3 contains 15 residues. The CDR3 DNA reads TGTGCCAGCAGCGAAACGACAGGGCTCGGCTATGGCTACACCTTC. Its protein is CASSETTGLGYGYTF.

This clonotype was detected ten times or more. The chain couples TRBV11-2 to TRBJ1-5; tentatively, D is TRBD1 (5 bases). Trimming took 4 bases from V and 1 from J, leaving 11 bases between them. CDR1 SGHAT and CDR2 FQNNGV come from the germline V gene. CDR3 length equals 15 residues. CDR3 DNA sequence: TGTGCCAGCAGCTCAATTCAGGGAAGCAATCAGCCCCAGCATTTT. It specifies CASSSIQGSNQPQHF.

This clonotype was found many times. The J gene is TRBJ2-7, the V gene TRBV6-2 or TRBV6-3, with D perhaps TRBD1 (5 bases). Per the germline V gene, CDR1 is MNHEY and CDR2 is SVGEGT. Trimming shortened V by 4 bases and J by 2 bases, and 24 bases separated the two germline ends. CDR3 length: 18 amino acids. CDR3 sequence (DNA): TGTGCCAGCAGTTTTGGGGCACATCAACACACGACAGCCTACGAGCAGTACTTC. It encodes CASSFGAHQHTTAYEQYF.

In this sample, this clonotype turned up many times. CDR3 loop: CASSQDPARGDQPQHF. For the CDR3, the DNA is TGCGCCAGCAGCCAAGATCCGGCGAGGGGCGATCAGCCCCAGCATTTT. The chain carries TRBV4-1 and TRBJ1-5; possible D gene TRBD1, 5 bases. The length of the CDR3 is 16 residues. Trimming stripped 0 bases from V and 5 bases from J, with 14 bases between. Germline assignment: CDR1 MGHRA and CDR2 YSYEKL.

This clonotype has just a few counts. The V and J genes are TRBV12-3 or TRBV12-4 and TRBJ1-2; no clear D. V lost 3 bases and J lost 1, with 9 bases in between. The CDR3 runs to 14 residues. The CDR3 region is CASSFSRNNYGYTF. The CDR3 DNA is TGTGCCAGCAGTTTTTCTCGCAATAACTATGGCTACACCTTC.